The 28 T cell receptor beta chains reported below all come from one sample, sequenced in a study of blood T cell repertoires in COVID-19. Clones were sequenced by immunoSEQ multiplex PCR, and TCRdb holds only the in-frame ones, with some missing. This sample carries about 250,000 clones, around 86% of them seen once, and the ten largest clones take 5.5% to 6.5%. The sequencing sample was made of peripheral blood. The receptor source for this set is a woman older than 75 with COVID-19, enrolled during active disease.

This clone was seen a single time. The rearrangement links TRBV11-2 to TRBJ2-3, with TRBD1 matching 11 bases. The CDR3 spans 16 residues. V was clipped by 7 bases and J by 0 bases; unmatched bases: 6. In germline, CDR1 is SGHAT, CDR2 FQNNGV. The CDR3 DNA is TGTGCCAGCAACGCGGACAGGGGGCGGAGCACAGATACGCAGTATTTT. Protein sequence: CASNADRGRSTDTQYF.

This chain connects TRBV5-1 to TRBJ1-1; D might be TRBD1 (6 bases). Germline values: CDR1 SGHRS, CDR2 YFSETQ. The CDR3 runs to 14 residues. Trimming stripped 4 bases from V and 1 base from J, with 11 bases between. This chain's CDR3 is CASSPGHANTEAFF. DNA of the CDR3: TGCGCCAGCAGCCCGGGACACGCGAACACTGAAGCTTTCTTT.

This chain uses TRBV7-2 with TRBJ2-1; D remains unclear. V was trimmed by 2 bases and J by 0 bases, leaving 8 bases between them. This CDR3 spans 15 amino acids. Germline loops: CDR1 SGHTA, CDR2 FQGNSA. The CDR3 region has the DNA TGTGCCAGCAGCTTATGGTTTAGCTCCTACAATGAGCAGTTCTTC. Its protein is CASSLWFSSYNEQFF. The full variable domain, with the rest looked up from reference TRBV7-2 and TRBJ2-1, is GAGVSQSPSNKVTEKGKDVELRCDPISGHTALYWYRQSLGQGLEFLIYFQGNSAPDKSGLPSDRFSAERTGGSVSTLTIQRTQQEDSAVYLCASSLWFSSYNEQFFGPGTRLTVL.

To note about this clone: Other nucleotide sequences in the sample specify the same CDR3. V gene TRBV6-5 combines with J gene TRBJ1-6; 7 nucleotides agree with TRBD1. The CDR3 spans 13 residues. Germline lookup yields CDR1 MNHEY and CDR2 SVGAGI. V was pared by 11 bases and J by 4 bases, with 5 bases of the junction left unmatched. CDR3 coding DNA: TGTGCCTCGAGGACAGGATATAATTCACCCCTCCACTTT. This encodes CASRTGYNSPLHF.

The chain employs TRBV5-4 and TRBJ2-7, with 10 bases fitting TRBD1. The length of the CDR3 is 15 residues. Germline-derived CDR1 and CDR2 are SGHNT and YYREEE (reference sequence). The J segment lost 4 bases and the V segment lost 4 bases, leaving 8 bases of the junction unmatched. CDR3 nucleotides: TGTGCCAGCAGCCCCCCGGGACAGGGGTTATACGAGCAGTACTTC. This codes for CASSPPGQGLYEQYF.

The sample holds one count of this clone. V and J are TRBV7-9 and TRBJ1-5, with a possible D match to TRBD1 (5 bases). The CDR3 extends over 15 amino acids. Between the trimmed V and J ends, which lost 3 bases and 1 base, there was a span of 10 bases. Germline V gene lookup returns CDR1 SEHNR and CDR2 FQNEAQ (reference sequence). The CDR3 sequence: CASSLRGGSNQPQHF. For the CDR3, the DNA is TGTGCCAGCAGCTTGAGGGGAGGAAGCAATCAGCCCCAGCATTTT.

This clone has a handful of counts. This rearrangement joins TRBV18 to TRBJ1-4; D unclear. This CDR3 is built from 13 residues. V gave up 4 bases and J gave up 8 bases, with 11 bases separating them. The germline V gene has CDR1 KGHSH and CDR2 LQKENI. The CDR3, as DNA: TGTGCCAGCTCACTCTCAATCGAGGAAAAACTGTTTTTT. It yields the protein CASSLSIEEKLFF.

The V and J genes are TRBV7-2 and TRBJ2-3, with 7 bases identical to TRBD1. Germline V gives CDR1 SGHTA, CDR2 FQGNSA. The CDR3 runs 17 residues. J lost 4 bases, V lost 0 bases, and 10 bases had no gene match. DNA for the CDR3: TGTGCCAGCAGCTTAGCCGAGACAGGGTCTAGGGCAGATACGCAGTATTTT. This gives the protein CASSLAETGSRADTQYF.

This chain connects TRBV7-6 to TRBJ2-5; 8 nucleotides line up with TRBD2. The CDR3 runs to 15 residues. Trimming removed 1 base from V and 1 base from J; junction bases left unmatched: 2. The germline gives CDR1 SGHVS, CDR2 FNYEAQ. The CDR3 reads CASSLGGTSQETQYF. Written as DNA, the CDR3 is TGTGCCAGCAGCTTAGGCGGGACTAGCCAAGAGACCCAGTACTTC.

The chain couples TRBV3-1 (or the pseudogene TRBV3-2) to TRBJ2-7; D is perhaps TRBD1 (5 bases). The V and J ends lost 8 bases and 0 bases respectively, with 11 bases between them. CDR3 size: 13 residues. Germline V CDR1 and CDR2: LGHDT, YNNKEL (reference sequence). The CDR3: CASSSQGSYEQYF. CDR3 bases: TGTGCCAGCTCCTCCCAGGGCTCCTACGAGCAGTACTTC.

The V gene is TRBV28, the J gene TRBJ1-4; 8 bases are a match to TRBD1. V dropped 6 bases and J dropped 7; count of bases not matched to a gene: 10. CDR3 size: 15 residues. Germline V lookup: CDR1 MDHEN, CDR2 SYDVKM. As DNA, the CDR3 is TGTGCCAGCAGCTTGACAGGGGCGGTCGCTGAAAAACTGTTTTTT. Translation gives CASSLTGAVAEKLFF. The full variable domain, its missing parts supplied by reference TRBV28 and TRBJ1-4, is DVKVTQSSRYLVKRTGEKVFLECVQDMDHENMFWYRQDPGLGLRLIYFSYDVKMKEKGDIPEGYSVSREKKERFSLILESASTNQTSMYLCASSLTGAVAEKLFFGSGTQLSVL.

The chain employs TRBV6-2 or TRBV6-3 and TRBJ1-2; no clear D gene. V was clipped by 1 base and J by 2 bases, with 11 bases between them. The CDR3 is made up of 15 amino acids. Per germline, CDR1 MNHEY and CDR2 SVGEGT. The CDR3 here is CASSYFESGNYGYTF. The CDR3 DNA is TGTGCCAGCAGTTACTTCGAATCCGGGAACTATGGCTACACCTTC.

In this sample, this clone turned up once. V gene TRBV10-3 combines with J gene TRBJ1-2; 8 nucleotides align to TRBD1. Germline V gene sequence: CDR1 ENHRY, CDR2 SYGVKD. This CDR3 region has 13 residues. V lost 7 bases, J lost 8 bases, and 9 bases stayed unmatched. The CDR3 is CAINGQGAGGYTF. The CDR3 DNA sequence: TGTGCCATCAATGGCCAGGGGGCAGGGGGCTACACCTTC.

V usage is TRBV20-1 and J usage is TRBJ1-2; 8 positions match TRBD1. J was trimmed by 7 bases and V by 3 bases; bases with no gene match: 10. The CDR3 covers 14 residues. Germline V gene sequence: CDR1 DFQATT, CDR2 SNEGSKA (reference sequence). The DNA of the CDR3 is TGCAGTGCTAGTCGAGCAGGGGGCGCGTTTGGCTACACCTTC. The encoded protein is CSASRAGGAFGYTF.

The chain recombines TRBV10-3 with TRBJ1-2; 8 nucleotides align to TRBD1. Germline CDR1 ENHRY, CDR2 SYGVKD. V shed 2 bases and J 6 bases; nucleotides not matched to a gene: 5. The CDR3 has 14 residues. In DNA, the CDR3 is TGTGCCATCAGTGAGCAGGGGGCTATAGATGGCTACACCTTC. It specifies CAISEQGAIDGYTF.

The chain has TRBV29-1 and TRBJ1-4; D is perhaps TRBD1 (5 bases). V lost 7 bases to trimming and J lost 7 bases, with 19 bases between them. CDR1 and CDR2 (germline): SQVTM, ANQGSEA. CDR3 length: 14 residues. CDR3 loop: CSGILDSYGEKLFF. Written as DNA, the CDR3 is TGCAGCGGGATATTAGACAGTTATGGTGAAAAACTGTTTTTT.

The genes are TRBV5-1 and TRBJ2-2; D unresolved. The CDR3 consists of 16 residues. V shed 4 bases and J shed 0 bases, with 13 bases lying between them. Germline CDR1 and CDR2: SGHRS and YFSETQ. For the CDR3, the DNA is TGCGCCAGCAGCCCGCTTGCCGGAGCGAACACCGGGGAGCTGTTTTTT. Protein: CASSPLAGANTGELFF.

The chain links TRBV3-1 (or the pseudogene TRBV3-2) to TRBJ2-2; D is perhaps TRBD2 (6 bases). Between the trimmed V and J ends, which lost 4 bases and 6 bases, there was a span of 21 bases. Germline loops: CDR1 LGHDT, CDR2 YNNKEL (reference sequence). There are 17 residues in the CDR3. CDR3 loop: CASSPSGVLACPGELFF. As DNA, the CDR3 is TGTGCCAGCAGCCCATCGGGGGTCTTAGCTTGCCCCGGGGAGCTGTTTTTT.

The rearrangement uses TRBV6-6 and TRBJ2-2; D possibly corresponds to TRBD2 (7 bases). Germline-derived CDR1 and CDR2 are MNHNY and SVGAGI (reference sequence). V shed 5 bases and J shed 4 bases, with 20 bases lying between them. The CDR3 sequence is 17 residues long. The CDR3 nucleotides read TGTGCCAGCAGTCCAAAAGGGGGGGGCGCGGGCACCGGGGAGCTGTTTTTT. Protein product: CASSPKGGGAGTGELFF.

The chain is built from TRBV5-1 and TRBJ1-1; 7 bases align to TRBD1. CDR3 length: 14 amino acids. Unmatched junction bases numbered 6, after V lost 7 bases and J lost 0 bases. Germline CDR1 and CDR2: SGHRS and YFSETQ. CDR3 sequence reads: CASGRDSMNTEAFF. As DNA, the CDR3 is TGCGCCAGCGGACGGGACAGCATGAACACTGAAGCTTTCTTT.

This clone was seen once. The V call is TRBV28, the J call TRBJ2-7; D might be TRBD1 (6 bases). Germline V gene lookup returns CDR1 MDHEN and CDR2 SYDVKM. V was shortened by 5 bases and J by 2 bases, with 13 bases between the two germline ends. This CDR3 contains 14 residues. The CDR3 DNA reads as TGTGCCAGCAGTCCCCCCCGACAGGCCTACGAGCAGTACTTC. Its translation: CASSPPRQAYEQYF.

This chain's CDR3 is CASSLRGDRTSPLHF. The CDR3 DNA sequence: TGTGCCAGCAGCTTGAGGGGGGACAGAACGTCACCCCTCCACTTT. The genes are TRBV6-6 and TRBJ1-6; 7 nucleotides agree with TRBD1. The CDR3 extends over 15 amino acids. The V and J ends lost 6 bases and 10 bases, in that order; junction bases with no gene match: 12. Germline values: CDR1 MNHNY, CDR2 SVGAGI (reference sequence).

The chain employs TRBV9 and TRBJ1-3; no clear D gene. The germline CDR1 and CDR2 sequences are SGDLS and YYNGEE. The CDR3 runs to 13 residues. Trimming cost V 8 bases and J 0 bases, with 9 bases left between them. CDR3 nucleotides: TGTGCCAGGGTCCAGGTCTCTGGAAACACCATATATTTT. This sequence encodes CARVQVSGNTIYF.

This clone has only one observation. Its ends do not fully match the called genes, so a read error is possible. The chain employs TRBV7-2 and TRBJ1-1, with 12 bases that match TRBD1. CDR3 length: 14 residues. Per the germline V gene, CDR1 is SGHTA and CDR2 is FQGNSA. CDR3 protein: CASSLDPGTGGESF. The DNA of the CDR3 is TGTGCCAGCAGCTTAGACCCCGGGACAGGGGGCGAATCCTTT.

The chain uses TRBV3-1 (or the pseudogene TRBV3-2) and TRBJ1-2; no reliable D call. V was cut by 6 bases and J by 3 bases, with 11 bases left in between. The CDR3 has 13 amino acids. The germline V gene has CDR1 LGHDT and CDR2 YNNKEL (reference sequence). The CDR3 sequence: CASSRVEHYGYTF. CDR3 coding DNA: TGTGCCAGCAGTCGGGTGGAGCACTATGGCTACACCTTC.

CDR3 sequence reads: CASSSQGGSAKNIQYF. CDR3 bases: TGTGCCAGTAGTTCACAGGGGGGTAGCGCCAAAAACATTCAGTACTTC. V and J are TRBV19 and TRBJ2-4, with 8 bases lining up with TRBD1. V gave up 5 bases and J gave up 1 base; unmatched junction bases: 7. CDR1 and CDR2 from the germline V gene are LNHDA and SQIVND (reference sequence). This CDR3 region has 16 residues.

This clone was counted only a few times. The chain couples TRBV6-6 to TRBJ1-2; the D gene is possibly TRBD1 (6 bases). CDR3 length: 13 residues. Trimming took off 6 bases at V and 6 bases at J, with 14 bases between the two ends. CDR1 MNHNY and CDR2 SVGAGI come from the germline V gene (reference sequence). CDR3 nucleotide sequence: TGTGCCAGCAGGGACACAGGACAGAATGGCTACACCTTC. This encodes CASRDTGQNGYTF.

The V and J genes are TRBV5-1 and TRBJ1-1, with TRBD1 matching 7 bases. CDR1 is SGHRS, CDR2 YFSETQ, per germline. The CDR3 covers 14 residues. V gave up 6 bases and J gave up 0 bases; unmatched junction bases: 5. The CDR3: CASMRDSLNTEAFF. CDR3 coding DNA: TGCGCCAGCATGAGGGACAGTTTGAACACTGAAGCTTTCTTT. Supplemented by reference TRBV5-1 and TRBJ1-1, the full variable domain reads KAGVTQTPRYLIKTRGQQVTLSCSPISGHRSVSWYQQTPGQGLQFLFEYFSETQRNKGNFPGRFSGRQFSNSRSEMNVSTLELGDSALYLCASMRDSLNTEAFFGQGTRLTVV.